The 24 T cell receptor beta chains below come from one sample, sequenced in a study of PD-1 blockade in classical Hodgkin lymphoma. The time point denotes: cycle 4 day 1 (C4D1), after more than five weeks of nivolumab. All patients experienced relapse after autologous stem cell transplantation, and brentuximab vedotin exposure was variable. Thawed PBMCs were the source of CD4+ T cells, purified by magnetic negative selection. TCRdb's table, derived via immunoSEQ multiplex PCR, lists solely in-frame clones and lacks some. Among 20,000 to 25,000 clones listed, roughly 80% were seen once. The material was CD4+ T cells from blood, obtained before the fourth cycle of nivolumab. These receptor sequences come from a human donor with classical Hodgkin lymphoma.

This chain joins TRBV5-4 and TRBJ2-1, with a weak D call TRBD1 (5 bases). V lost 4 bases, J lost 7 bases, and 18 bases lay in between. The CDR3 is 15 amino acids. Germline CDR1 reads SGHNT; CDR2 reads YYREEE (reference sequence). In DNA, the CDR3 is TGTGCCAGCAGCCTCGAACGGACACGGCTAAATGAGCAGTTCTTC. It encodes CASSLERTRLNEQFF.

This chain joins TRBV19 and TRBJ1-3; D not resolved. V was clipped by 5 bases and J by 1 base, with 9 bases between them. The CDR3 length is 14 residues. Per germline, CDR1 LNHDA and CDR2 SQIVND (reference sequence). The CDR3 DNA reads TGTGCCAGTAGTCCAACGGGATCTGGAAACACCATATATTTT. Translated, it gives CASSPTGSGNTIYF.

For the CDR3, the DNA is TGCAGTGCTAGGTCCGCGGCGGAAGCTTTCTTT. It encodes CSARSAAEAFF. This rearrangement joins TRBV20-1 to TRBJ1-1; D is uncertain. Germline CDR1 reads DFQATT; CDR2 reads SNEGSKA (reference sequence). V was trimmed by 3 bases and J by 8 bases, leaving 10 bases between them. The CDR3 has 11 amino acids.

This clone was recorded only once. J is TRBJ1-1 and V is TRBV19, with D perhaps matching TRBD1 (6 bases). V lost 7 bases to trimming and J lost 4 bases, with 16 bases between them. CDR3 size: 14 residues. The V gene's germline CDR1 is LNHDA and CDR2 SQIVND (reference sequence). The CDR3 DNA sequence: TGTGCCAGTAATCCGACAGGTGTTCTCACTGAAGCTTTCTTT. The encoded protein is CASNPTGVLTEAFF.

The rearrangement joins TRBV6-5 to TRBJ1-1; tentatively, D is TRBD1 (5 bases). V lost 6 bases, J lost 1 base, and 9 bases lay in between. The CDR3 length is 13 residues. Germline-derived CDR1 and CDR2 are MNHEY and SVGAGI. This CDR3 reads CASSLTANTEAFF. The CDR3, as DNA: TGTGCCAGCAGCCTGACAGCGAACACTGAAGCTTTCTTT.

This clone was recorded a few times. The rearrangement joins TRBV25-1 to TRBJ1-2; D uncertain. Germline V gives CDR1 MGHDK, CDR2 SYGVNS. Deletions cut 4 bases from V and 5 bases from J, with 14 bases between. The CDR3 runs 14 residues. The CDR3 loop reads CASSALTREYGYTF. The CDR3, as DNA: TGTGCCAGCAGTGCCCTGACACGAGAATATGGCTACACCTTC.

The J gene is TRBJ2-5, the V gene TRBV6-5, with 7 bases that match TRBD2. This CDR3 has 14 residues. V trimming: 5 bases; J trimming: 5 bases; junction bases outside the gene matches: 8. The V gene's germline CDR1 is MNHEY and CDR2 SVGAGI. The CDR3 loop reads CASSLLAEGETQYF. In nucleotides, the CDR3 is TGTGCCAGCAGTCTTCTAGCGGAGGGGGAGACCCAGTACTTC.

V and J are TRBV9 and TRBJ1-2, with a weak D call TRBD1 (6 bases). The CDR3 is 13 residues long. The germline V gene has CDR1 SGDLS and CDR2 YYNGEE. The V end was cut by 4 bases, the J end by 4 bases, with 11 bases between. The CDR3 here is CASSSRQAYGYTF. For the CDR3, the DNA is TGTGCCAGCAGCTCGCGACAGGCCTATGGCTACACCTTC. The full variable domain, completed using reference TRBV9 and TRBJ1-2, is DSGVTQTPKHLITATGQRVTLRCSPRSGDLSVYWYQQSLDQGLQFLIQYYNGEERAKGNILERFSAQQFPDLHSELNLSSLELGDSALYFCASSSRQAYGYTFGSGTRLTVV.

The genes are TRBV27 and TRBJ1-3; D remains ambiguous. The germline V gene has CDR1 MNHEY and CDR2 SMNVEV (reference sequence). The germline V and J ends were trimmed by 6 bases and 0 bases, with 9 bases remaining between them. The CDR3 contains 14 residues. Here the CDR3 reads CASRPILSGNTIYF. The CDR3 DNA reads TGTGCCAGCAGACCCATCCTCTCTGGAAACACCATATATTTT.

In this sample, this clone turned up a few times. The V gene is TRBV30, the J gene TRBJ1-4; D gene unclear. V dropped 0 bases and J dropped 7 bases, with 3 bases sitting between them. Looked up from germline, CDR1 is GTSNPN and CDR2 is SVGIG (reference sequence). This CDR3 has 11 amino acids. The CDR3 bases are TGTGCCTGGAGTGTAGGTGAAAAACTGTTTTTT. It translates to CAWSVGEKLFF.

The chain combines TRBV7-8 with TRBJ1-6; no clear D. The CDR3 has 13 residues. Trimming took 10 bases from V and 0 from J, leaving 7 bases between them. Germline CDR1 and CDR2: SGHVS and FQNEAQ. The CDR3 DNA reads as TGTGCCACGGGGAGCTCCTATAATTCACCCCTCCACTTT. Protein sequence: CATGSSYNSPLHF.

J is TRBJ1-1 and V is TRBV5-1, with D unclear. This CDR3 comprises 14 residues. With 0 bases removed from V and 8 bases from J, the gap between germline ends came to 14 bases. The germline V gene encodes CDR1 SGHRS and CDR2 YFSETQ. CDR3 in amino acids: CASSLAGGSLEAFF. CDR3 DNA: TGCGCCAGCAGCTTGGCCGGTGGTTCCCTGGAAGCTTTCTTT.

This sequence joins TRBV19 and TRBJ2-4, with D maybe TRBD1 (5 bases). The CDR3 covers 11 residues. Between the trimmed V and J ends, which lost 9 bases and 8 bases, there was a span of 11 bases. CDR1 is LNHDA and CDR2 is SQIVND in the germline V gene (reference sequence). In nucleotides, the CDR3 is TGTGCCAGCACAGGTTGGGACATTCAGTACTTC. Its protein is CASTGWDIQYF.

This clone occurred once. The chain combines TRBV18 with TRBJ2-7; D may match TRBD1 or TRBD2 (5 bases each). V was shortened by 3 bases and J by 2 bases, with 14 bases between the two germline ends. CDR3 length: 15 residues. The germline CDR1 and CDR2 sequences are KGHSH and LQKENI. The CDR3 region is CASSPPGSGTYEQYF. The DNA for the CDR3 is TGTGCCAGCTCACCCCCAGGGAGTGGGACCTACGAGCAGTACTTC.

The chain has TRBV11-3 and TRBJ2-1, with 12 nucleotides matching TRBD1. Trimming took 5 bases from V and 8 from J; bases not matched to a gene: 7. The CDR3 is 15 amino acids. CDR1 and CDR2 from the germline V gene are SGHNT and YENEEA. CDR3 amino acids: CASSLGQGAFHEQFF. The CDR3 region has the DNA TGTGCCAGCAGCCTGGGACAGGGGGCCTTTCATGAGCAGTTCTTC.

CDR3 sequence: CSGTGQMNTEAFF. DNA for the CDR3: TGCAGCGGGACCGGACAGATGAACACTGAAGCTTTCTTT. The chain carries TRBV29-1 and TRBJ1-1, with D perhaps matching TRBD1 (6 bases). The CDR3 contains 13 residues. Germline CDR1 and CDR2: SQVTM and ANQGSEA. V was clipped by 7 bases and J by 0 bases, with 12 bases between them.

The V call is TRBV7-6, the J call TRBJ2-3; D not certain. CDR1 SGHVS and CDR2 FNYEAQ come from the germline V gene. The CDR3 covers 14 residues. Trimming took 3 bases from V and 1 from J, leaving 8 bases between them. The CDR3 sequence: CASSFGAGTDTQYF. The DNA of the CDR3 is TGTGCCAGCAGCTTCGGTGCCGGCACAGATACGCAGTATTTT.

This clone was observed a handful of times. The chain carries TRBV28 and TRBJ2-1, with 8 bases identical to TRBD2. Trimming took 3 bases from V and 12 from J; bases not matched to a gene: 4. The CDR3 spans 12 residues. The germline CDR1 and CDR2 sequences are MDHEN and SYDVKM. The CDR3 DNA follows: TGTGCCAGCAGTTTTAGCGGGGTGCGGCAGTTCTTC. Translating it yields CASSFSGVRQFF.

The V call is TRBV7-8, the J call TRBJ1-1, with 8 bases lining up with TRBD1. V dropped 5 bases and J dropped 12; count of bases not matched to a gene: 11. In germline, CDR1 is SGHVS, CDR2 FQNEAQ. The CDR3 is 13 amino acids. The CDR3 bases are TGTGCCAGCAGCCCAGGACAGGGCGCGGTCCCTTTCTTT. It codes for CASSPGQGAVPFF.

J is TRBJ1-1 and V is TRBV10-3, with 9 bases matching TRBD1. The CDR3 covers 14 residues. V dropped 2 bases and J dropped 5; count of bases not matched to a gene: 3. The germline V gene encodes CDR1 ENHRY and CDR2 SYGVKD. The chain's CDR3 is CAISERQGGTEAFF. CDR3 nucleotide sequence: TGTGCCATCAGTGAGAGACAGGGGGGGACTGAAGCTTTCTTT.

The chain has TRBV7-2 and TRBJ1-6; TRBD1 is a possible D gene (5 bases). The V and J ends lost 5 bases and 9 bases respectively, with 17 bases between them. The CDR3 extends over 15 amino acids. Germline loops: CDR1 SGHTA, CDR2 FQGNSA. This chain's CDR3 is CASSPSGIWISPLHF. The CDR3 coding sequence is TGTGCCAGCAGCCCTTCAGGGATCTGGATTTCACCCCTCCACTTT.

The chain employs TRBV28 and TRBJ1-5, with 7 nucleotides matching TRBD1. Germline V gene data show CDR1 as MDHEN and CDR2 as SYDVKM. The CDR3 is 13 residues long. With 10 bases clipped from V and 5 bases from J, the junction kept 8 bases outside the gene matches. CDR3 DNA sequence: TGTGCCACTCGGACAGGCAACTATCAGCCCCAGCATTTT. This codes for CATRTGNYQPQHF.

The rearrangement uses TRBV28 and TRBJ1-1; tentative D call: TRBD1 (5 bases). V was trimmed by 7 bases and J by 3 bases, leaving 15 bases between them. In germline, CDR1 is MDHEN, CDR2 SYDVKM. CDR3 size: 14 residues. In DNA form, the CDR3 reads TGTGCCAGCAACTCCCGCCGGGGGTACACTGAAGCTTTCTTT. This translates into CASNSRRGYTEAFF. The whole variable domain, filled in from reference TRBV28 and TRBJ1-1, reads DVKVTQSSRYLVKRTGEKVFLECVQDMDHENMFWYRQDPGLGLRLIYFSYDVKMKEKGDIPEGYSVSREKKERFSLILESASTNQTSMYLCASNSRRGYTEAFFGQGTRLTVV.

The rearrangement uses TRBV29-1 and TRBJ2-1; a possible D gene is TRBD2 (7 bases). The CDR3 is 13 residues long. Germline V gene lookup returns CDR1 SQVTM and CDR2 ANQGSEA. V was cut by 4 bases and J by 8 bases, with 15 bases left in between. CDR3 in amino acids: CSVARGALYEQFF. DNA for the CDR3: TGCAGCGTTGCTCGGGGGGCTCTTTATGAGCAGTTCTTC.